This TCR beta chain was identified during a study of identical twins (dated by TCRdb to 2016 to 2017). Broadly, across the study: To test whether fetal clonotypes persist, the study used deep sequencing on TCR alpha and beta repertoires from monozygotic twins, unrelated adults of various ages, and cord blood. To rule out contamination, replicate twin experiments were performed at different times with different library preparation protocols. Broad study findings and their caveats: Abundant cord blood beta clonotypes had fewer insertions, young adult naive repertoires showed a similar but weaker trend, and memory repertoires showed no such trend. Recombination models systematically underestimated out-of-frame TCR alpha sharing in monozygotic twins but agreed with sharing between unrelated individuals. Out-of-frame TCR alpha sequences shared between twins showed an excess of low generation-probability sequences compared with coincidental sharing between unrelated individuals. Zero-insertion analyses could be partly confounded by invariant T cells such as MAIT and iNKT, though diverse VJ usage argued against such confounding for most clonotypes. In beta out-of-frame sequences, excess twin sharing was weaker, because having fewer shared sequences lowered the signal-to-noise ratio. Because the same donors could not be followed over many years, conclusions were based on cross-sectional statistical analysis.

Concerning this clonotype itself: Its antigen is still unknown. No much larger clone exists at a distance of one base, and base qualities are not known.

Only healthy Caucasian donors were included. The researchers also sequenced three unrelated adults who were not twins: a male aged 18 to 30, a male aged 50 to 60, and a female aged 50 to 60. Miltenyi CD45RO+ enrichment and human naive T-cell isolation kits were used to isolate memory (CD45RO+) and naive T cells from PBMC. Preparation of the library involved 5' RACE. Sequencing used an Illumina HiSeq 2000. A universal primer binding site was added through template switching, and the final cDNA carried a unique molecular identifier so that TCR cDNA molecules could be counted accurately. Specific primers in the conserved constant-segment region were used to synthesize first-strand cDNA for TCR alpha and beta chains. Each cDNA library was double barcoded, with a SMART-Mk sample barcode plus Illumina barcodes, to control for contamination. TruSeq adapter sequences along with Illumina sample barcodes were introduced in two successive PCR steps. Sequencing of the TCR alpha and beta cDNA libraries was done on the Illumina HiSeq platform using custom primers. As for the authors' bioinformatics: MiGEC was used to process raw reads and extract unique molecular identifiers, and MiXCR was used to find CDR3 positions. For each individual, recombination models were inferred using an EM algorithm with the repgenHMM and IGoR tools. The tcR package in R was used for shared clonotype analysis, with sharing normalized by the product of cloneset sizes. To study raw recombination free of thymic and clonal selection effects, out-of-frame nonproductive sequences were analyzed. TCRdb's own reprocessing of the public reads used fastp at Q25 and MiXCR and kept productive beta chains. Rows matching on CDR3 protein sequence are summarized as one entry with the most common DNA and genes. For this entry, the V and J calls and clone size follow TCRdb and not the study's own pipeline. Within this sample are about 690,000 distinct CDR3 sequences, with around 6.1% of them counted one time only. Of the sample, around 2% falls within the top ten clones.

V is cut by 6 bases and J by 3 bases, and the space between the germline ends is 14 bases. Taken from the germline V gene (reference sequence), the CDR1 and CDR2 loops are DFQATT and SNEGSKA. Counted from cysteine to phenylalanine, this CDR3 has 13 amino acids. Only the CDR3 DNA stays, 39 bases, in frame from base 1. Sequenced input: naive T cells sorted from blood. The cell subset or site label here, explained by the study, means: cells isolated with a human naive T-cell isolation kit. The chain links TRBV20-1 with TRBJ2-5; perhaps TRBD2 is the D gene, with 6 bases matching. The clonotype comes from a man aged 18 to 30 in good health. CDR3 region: CSAGGGGEETQYF. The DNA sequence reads TGCAGTGCGGGAGGCGGCGGCGAAGAGACCCAGTACTTC.